A selection of T cell receptor beta chains follows, all from one sample in a study of T-cell reconstitution after alpha-beta-depleted transplantation in children. MiXCR was run by TCRdb on the PCR reads, yielding one entry per CDR3 protein. The data hold 55,000 to 70,000 distinct CDR3 sequences, with roughly a tenth observed a single time. The sequenced sample was PBMCs, obtained before TCRalphabeta/CD19-depleted stem cell transplant. The receptors were gathered from a boy between 10 and 17 years old with acute myeloid leukemia, due to receive a stem cell transplant. Both conserved end residues are part of each CDR3. The D gene is left open where the match is weak. Clone size appears in some rows only: once, few, many, or a class for an expanded clone.

size	V	J	D	CDR3	DNA
many	TRBV7-8	TRBJ2-1	-	CASSLGTRVSYNEQFF	TGTGCCAGCAGCTTAGGAACCAGGGTCTCCTACAATGAGCAGTTCTTC
many	TRBV12-3/TRBV12-4	TRBJ2-1	-	CASTLVNEQFF	TGTGCCAGCACCTTGGTTAATGAGCAGTTCTTC
many	TRBV27	TRBJ2-1	TRBD1	CASSLTGGPQFF	TGTGCCAGCAGTCTGACAGGGGGCCCCCAGTTCTTC
many	TRBV5-6	TRBJ1-2	-	CASSLQDVFYGYTF	TGTGCCAGCAGCCTACAGGACGTCTTCTATGGCTACACCTTC
many	TRBV29-1	TRBJ2-5	-	CSVVGGAFQETQYF	TGCAGCGTTGTAGGCGGGGCCTTCCAAGAGACCCAGTACTTC
many	TRBV6-5	TRBJ1-1	-	CASSYSSLGGRTEAFF	TGTGCCAGCAGTTACTCAAGTCTCGGGGGGAGAACTGAAGCTTTCTTT
many	TRBV12-3/TRBV12-4	TRBJ2-1	-	CASSQGPNEQFF	TGTGCCAGTTCTCAAGGGCCCAATGAGCAGTTCTTC
many	TRBV7-8	TRBJ1-6	-	CASSLGGMGSPLHF	TGTGCCAGCAGCTTAGGTGGCATGGGTTCACCCCTCCACTTT
few	TRBV3-1	TRBJ2-7	TRBD1	CASCPGIHTGQGYEQYF	TGTGCCAGCTGCCCGGGAATACACACCGGACAGGGCTACGAGCAGTACTTC
many	TRBV7-9	TRBJ2-2	-	CASSLGAGSTGELFF	TGTGCCAGCAGCTTAGGGGCAGGGAGCACCGGGGAGCTGTTTTTT
many	TRBV5-5	TRBJ2-7	-	CASSLADYEQYF	TGTGCCAGCAGCTTGGCCGACTACGAGCAGTACTTC
many	TRBV4-1	TRBJ2-1	TRBD2	CASSPILTSGEYNEQFF	TGCGCCAGCAGCCCCATTCTGACTAGCGGGGAGTACAATGAGCAGTTCTTC
-	TRBV10-3	TRBJ1-1	-	CAISDRGRRDTEAFF	TGTGCCATCAGTGATCGGGGGCGCAGGGACACTGAAGCTTTCTTT
many	TRBV20-1	TRBJ2-7	-	CSAPLAGRDKEQYF	TGCAGTGCTCCACTTGCAGGGAGGGACAAAGAGCAGTACTTC
many	TRBV2	TRBJ2-1	TRBD2	CASSEGLAGGSNEQFF	TGTGCCAGCAGTGAAGGACTAGCGGGAGGTTCCAATGAGCAGTTCTTC
many	TRBV4-3	TRBJ2-1	TRBD2	CASSQDYGLAGLNEQFF	TGCGCCAGCAGCCAAGATTATGGGCTAGCGGGATTGAATGAGCAGTTCTTC
many	TRBV6-2/TRBV6-3	TRBJ2-2	TRBD2	CASSYASGNTGELFF	TGTGCCAGCAGTTACGCTAGCGGGAACACCGGGGAGCTGTTTTTT
many	TRBV4-2	TRBJ2-1	TRBD2	CASSRTGGSGSLVDSNEQFF	TGTGCCAGCAGCCGGACGGGTGGTAGCGGGAGTTTGGTCGACTCCAATGAGCAGTTCTTC
many	TRBV5-1	TRBJ1-1	-	CASSLPPGNTEAFF	TGCGCCAGCAGCCTGCCGCCAGGGAACACTGAAGCTTTCTTT
many	TRBV7-3	TRBJ2-1	-	CASSSGHGSYNEQFF	TGTGCCAGCAGCTCCGGACACGGCTCCTACAATGAGCAGTTCTTC
few	TRBV11-2	TRBJ2-3	-	CASSLVGGGADTQYF	TGTGCCAGCAGCTTAGTAGGGGGTGGCGCAGATACGCAGTATTTT
many	TRBV15	TRBJ2-3	TRBD2	CATSRDWGGADTQYF	TGTGCCACCAGCAGAGATTGGGGAGGGGCAGATACGCAGTATTTT
many	TRBV7-2	TRBJ2-3	TRBD2	CASSPTSGGAGDTQYF	TGTGCCAGCAGCCCGACTAGCGGGGGGGCCGGAGATACGCAGTATTTT
-	TRBV29-1	TRBJ2-7	-	CSVYGRDHSYEQYF	TGCAGCGTTTATGGCCGGGACCACTCCTACGAGCAGTACTTC
many	TRBV10-1	TRBJ2-3	-	CASSFSDRADTQYF	TGCGCCAGCAGCTTCTCCGACCGGGCGGATACGCAGTATTTT
many	TRBV11-3	TRBJ2-5	-	CASSPDQGQETQYF	TGTGCCAGCAGCCCGGACCAGGGCCAAGAGACCCAGTACTTC
many	TRBV7-9	TRBJ1-6	-	CASSLGGGENSPLHF	TGTGCCAGCAGCTTAGGAGGGGGAGAAAATTCACCCCTCCACTTT
-	TRBV19	TRBJ2-5	-	CASSQTRQEFGTQYF	TGTGCCAGTAGTCAGACTAGGCAAGAATTCGGGACCCAGTACTTC
-	TRBV5-1	TRBJ1-4	TRBD1	CASSSGPGQGEEKLFF	TGCGCCAGCAGCTCGGGCCCGGGACAGGGGGAAGAAAAACTGTTTTTT
many	TRBV2	TRBJ1-1	TRBD1	CASSEAVGQGSEAFF	TGTGCCAGCAGTGAAGCGGTGGGACAGGGGTCTGAAGCTTTCTTT
many	TRBV20-1	TRBJ2-3	-	CSARVGEIGTDTQYF	TGCAGTGCTAGAGTAGGGGAGATCGGCACAGATACGCAGTATTTT
many	TRBV5-6	TRBJ1-6	-	CASSLWEGSPLHF	TGTGCCAGCAGCCTCTGGGAGGGTTCACCCCTCCACTTT
many	TRBV12-3/TRBV12-4	TRBJ1-4	-	CASSLGGWEKLFF	TGTGCCAGCAGTTTAGGAGGGTGGGAAAAACTGTTTTTT
many	TRBV5-4	TRBJ1-2	TRBD1	CASSAGTGGVYGYTF	TGTGCCAGCAGCGCCGGGACAGGGGGCGTCTATGGCTACACCTTC
many	TRBV7-6	TRBJ1-3	-	CASSLARGSGNTIYF	TGTGCCAGCAGCTTAGCAAGGGGGTCCGGAAACACCATATATTTT
many	TRBV10-3	TRBJ2-7	-	CAISPGPGQRDEQYF	TGTGCCATCAGCCCCGGGCCAGGGCAACGGGACGAGCAGTACTTC
many	TRBV20-1	TRBJ2-7	-	CSAPGRYEQYF	TGCAGTGCTCCCGGACGCTACGAGCAGTACTTC
-	TRBV10-3	TRBJ1-6	-	CAISELGSPLHF	TGTGCCATCAGTGAGTTGGGCTCACCCCTCCACTTT
many	TRBV29-1	TRBJ1-6	-	CSVTAGYNSPLHF	TGCAGCGTGACGGCCGGATATAATTCACCCCTCCACTTT
many	TRBV7-2	TRBJ2-7	-	CASSPRPSYEQYF	TGTGCCAGCAGCCCTAGACCCTCCTACGAGCAGTACTTC
many	TRBV11-1	TRBJ1-6	-	CASSFGQSYSFNSPLHF	TGTGCCAGCAGCTTCGGACAGAGTTACTCGTTTAATTCACCCCTCCACTTT
many	TRBV5-1	TRBJ2-2	-	CASSLATGTKTGELFF	TGCGCCAGCAGCTTGGCGACAGGGACTAAGACCGGGGAGCTGTTTTTT
many	TRBV11-2	TRBJ1-5	-	CASSFSVAGQPQHF	TGTGCCAGCAGCTTCTCAGTGGCTGGTCAGCCCCAGCATTTT
-	TRBV19	TRBJ2-1	TRBD2	CASSMWEGLAGRNEQFF	TGTGCCAGTAGTATGTGGGAGGGACTAGCGGGACGCAATGAGCAGTTCTTC
many	TRBV7-2	TRBJ2-3	-	CASSFGSTDTQYF	TGTGCCAGCAGCTTTGGCAGCACAGATACGCAGTATTTT
many	TRBV20-1	TRBJ2-5	-	CSARDHIRGQETQYF	TGCAGTGCTAGAGATCATATTAGGGGCCAAGAGACCCAGTACTTC
few	TRBV6-2/TRBV6-3	TRBJ1-1	TRBD1	CASSSRTGRTEAFF	TGTGCCAGCAGTTCCCGGACAGGGCGGACTGAAGCTTTCTTT
many	TRBV4-2	TRBJ2-1	-	CASSQGGNEQFF	TGTGCCAGCAGCCAAGGCGGGAATGAGCAGTTCTTC
many	TRBV25-1	TRBJ1-5	-	CATSTMSNQPQHF	TGTGCCACCTCGACAATGAGCAATCAGCCCCAGCATTTT
-	TRBV11-2	TRBJ1-4	TRBD1	CASSSTGTGAEKLFF	TGTGCCAGCAGCTCCACCGGGACAGGGGCTGAAAAACTGTTTTTT
many	TRBV29-1	TRBJ2-5	TRBD2	CSLKGTSGTSSQYF	TGCAGCTTAAAGGGGACTAGCGGGACTTCATCCCAGTACTTC
many	TRBV29-1	TRBJ2-1	-	CSVEDLGLGGEQFF	TGCAGCGTTGAAGATCTTGGACTGGGCGGGGAGCAGTTCTTC
many	TRBV7-2	TRBJ2-5	-	CASSLRGETQYF	TGTGCCAGCAGCCTGAGGGGTGAGACCCAGTACTTC
-	TRBV5-5	TRBJ2-3	TRBD2	CASSRRTSGERQYF	TGTGCCAGCAGCAGAAGGACTAGCGGGGAGAGGCAGTATTTT